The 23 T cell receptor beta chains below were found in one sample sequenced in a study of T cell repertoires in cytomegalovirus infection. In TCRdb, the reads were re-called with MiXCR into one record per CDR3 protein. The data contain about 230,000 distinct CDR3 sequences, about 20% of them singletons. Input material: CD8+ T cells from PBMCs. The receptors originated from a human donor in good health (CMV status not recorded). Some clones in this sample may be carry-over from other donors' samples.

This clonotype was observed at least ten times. The CDR3 nucleotides are TGTGCCAGCAGGATGGGGGTCGAAGCTTTCTTT. Protein: CASRMGVEAFF. This chain joins TRBV12-3 or TRBV12-4 and TRBJ1-1; D might be TRBD1 (5 bases). Trimming stripped 6 bases from V and 8 bases from J, with 10 bases between. The CDR3 is 11 residues long.

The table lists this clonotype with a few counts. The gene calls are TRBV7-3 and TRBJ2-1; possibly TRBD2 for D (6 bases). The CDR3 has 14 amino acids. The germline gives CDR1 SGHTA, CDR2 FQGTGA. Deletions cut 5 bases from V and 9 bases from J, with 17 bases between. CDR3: CASSLEGLPGEQFF. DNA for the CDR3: TGTGCCAGCAGCCTTGAGGGACTTCCGGGTGAGCAGTTCTTC. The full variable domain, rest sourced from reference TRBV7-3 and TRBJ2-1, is GAGVSQTPSNKVTEKGKYVELRCDPISGHTALYWYRQSLGQGPEFLIYFQGTGAADDSGLPNDRFFAVRPEGSVSTLKIQRTERGDSAVYLCASSLEGLPGEQFFGPGTRLTVL.

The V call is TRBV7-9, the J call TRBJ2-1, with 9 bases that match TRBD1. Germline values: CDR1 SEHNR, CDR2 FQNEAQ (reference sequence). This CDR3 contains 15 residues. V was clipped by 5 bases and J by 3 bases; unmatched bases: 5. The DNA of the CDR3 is TGTGCCAGCAGCCACCGGGACAGGGACTACAATGAGCAGTTCTTC. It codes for CASSHRDRDYNEQFF.

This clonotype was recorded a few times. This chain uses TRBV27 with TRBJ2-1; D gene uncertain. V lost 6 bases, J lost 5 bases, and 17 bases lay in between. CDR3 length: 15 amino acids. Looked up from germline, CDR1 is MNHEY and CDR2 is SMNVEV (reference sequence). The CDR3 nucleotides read TGTGCCAGCAGCCTCCCGCGAGGCTCTGACAATGAGCAGTTCTTC. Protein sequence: CASSLPRGSDNEQFF.

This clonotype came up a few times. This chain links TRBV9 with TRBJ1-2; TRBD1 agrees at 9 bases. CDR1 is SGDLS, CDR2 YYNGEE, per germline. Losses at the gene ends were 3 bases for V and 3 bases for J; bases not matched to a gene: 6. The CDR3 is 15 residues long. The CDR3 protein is CASSGNRGLDYGYTF. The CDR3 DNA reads TGTGCCAGCAGCGGAAACAGGGGGCTGGACTATGGCTACACCTTC. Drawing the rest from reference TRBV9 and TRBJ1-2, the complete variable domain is DSGVTQTPKHLITATGQRVTLRCSPRSGDLSVYWYQQSLDQGLQFLIQYYNGEERAKGNILERFSAQQFPDLHSELNLSSLELGDSALYFCASSGNRGLDYGYTFGSGTRLTVV.

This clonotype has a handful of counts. This CDR3 is CASLESVRAAYTGELFF. DNA of the CDR3: TGTGCCAGTCTTGAGTCGGTTAGGGCAGCCTACACCGGGGAGCTGTTTTTT. V is TRBV6-5 and J is TRBJ2-2; no firm D call. With 9 bases removed from V and 3 bases from J, the gap between germline ends came to 23 bases. The CDR3 contains 17 residues. Germline CDR1 MNHEY, CDR2 SVGAGI.

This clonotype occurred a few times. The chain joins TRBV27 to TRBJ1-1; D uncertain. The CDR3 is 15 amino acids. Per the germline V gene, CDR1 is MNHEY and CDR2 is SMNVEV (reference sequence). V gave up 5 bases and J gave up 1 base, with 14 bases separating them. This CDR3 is CASSPWGGSNTEAFF. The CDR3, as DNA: TGTGCCAGCAGTCCGTGGGGAGGGTCGAACACTGAAGCTTTCTTT.

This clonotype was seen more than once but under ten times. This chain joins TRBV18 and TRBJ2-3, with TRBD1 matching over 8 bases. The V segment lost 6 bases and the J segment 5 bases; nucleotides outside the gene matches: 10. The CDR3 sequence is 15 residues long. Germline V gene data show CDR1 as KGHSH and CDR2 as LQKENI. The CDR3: CASSPRGRSQDTQYF. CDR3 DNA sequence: TGTGCCAGCTCGCCCAGGGGGCGCTCCCAAGATACGCAGTATTTT.

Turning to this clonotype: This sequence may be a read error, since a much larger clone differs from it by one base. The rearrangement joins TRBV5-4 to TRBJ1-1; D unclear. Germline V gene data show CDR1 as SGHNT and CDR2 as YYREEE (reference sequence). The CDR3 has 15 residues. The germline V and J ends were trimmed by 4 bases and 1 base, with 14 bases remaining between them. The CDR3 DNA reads TGTGCCAGCAGCCCCTGTGGCGGAACGAACACTGAAGCTTTCTTT. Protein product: CASSPCGGTNTEAFF.

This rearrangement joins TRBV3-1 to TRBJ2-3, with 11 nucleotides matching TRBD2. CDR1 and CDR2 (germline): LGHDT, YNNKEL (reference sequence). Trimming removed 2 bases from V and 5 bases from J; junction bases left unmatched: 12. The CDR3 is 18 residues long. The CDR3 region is CASSQIGVAGGRGDTQYF. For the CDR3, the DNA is TGTGCCAGCAGCCAAATCGGGGTAGCGGGGGGGCGGGGAGATACGCAGTATTTT.

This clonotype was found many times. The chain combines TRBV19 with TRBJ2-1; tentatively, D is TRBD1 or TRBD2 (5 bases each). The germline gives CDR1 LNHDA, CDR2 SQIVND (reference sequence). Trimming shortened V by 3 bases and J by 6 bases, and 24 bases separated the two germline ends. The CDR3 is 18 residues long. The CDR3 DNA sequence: TGTGCCAGTAGTATCCCCACCAGGTTTGGGGACCTCGGCAATGAGCAGTTCTTC. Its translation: CASSIPTRFGDLGNEQFF.

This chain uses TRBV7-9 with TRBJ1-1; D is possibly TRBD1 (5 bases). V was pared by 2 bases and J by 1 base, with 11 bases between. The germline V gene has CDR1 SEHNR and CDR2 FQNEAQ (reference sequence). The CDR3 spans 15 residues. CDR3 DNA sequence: TGTGCCAGCAGCTTATCTATCGGGGGGAACACTGAAGCTTTCTTT. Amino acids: CASSLSIGGNTEAFF.

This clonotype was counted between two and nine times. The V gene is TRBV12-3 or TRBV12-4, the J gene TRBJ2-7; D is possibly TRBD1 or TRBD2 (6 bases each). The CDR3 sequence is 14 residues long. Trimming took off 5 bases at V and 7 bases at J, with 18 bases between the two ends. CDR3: CASSHGAGAGEQYF. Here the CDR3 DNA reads TGTGCCAGCAGTCACGGAGCAGGGGCGGGGGAGCAGTACTTC.

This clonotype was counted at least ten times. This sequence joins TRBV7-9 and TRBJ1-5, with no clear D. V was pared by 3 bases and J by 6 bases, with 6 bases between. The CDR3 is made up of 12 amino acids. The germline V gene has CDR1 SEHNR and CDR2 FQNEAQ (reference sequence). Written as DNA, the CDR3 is TGTGCCAGCAGCTTGTCCGCTCAGCCCCAGCATTTT. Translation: CASSLSAQPQHF.

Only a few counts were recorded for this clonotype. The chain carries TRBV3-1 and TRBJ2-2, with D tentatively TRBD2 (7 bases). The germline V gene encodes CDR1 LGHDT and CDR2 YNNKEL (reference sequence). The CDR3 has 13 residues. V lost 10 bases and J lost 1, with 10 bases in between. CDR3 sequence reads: CANGGQNTGELFF. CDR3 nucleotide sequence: TGTGCCAACGGGGGGCAGAACACCGGGGAGCTGTTTTTT.

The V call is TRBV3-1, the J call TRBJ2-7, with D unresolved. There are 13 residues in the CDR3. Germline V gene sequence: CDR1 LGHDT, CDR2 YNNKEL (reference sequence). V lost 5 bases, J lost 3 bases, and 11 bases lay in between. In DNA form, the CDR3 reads TGTGCCAGCAGCTTTCTCCCCCTCTACGAGCAGTACTTC. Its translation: CASSFLPLYEQYF.

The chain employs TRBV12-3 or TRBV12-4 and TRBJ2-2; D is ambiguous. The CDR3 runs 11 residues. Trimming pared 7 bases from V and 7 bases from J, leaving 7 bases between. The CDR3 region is CASTTGGELFF. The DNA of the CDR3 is TGTGCCAGCACGACGGGCGGGGAGCTGTTTTTT.

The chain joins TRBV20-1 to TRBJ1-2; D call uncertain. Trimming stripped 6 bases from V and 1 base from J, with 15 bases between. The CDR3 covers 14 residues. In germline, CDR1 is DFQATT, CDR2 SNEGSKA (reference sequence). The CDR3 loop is CSAEPAFLNYGYTF. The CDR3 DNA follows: TGCAGTGCCGAGCCAGCATTTCTTAACTATGGCTACACCTTC.

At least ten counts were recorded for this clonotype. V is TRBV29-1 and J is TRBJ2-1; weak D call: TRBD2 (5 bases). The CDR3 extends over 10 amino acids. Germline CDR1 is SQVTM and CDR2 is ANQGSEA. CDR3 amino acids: CTTGYNEQFF. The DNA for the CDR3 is TGCACCACGGGATACAATGAGCAGTTCTTC.

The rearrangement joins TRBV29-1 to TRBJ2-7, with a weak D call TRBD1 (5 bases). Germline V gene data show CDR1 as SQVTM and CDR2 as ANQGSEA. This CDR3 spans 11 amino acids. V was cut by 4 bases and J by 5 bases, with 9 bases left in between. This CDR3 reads CSVGQNDEQYF. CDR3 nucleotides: TGCAGCGTTGGACAGAACGACGAGCAGTACTTC.

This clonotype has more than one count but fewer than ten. The CDR3 loop is CSVPYVRNYGYTF. The CDR3 region has the DNA TGCAGCGTGCCCTACGTGAGGAACTATGGCTACACCTTC. This chain uses TRBV29-1 with TRBJ1-2, with no clear D. The CDR3 totals 13 residues. Germline V lookup: CDR1 SQVTM, CDR2 ANQGSEA. Deletions cut 6 bases from V and 2 bases from J, with 13 bases between.

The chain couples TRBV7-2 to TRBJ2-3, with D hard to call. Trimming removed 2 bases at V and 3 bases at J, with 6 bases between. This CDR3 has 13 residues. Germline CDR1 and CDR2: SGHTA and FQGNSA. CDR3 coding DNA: TGTGCCAGCAGCTTATGGGGAACAGATACGCAGTATTTT. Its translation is CASSLWGTDTQYF.

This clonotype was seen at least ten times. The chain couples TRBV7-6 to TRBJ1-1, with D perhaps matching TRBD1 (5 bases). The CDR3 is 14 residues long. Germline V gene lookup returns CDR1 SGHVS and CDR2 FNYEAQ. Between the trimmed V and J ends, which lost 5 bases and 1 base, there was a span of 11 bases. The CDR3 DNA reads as TGTGCCAGCAGCCCGGGGACGGAGAACACTGAAGCTTTCTTT. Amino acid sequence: CASSPGTENTEAFF.